This T cell receptor (beta chain) was recorded in a study of response to subunit inactivated influenza vaccine. The CDR3 is 15 residues long. Trimming took off 0 bases at V and 1 base at J, with 9 bases between the two ends. Germline-derived CDR1 and CDR2 are SGHVS and FQNEAQ. TCRdb reprocessed the RT-PCR reads via MiXCR and lists one record per CDR3 protein. The table has about 570,000 distinct CDR3 sequences, 11% seen once. There are a few counts of this clonotype. This sample was also put to use in a study of T cells expressing NK-cell markers. That source adds: 5'RACE template switching with UMIs generated TCR beta cDNA. Sequencing of TCR beta repertoires drew on sorted CD3+CD56+NKG2C+, CD3+CD56+NKG2C- and CD3+CD56-NKG2C+ T cells. Sequenced donors, eight in total, included seven who were HCMV-seropositive and one who was seronegative. It remained uncertain whether the expanded NKG2C+ T cell clones were specific for HCMV antigens.

Here the sequenced sample was PBMCs from blood, taken on the day of vaccination. The receptor comes from a man in his forties or fifties who received an inactivated influenza vaccine. V and J are TRBV7-8 and TRBJ1-1; D gene unclear. CDR3 sequence: CASSLAWSTNTEAFF. The CDR3 coding sequence is TGTGCCAGCAGCTTAGCATGGAGCACGAACACTGAAGCTTTCTTT.